This TCR beta chain was recovered during a study of cytomegalovirus exposure and HLA in healthy donors. About the research overall: Earlier, fewer than 140 million unique TCR beta sequences were recovered from around 190 million T cells by an analysis. Findings of the study overall: In a later analysis, CMV-associated beta chains were mostly HLA-associated, it appeared. Immune exposure data for these donors was limited to CMV serostatus.

For this clone: As yet, its antigen is unknown.

13 Jbeta primers and 60 Vbeta primers were used for the PCR. TCRdb's table, derived via immunoSEQ multiplex PCR, lists solely in-frame clones and lacks some. The sample holds approximately 180,000 clones, 80% seen once. The germline V gene has CDR1 ENHRY and CDR2 SYGVKD. The CDR3 length is 15 residues. V was trimmed by 4 bases and J by 0 bases, leaving 11 bases between them. The specimen was PBMCs. The rearrangement uses TRBV10-3 and TRBJ2-3; perhaps TRBD1 as D (5 bases). This clonotype was sampled from a young man in good health and CMV-seropositive. The CDR3 protein is CAISGEGASTDTQYF. DNA for the CDR3: TGTGCCATCAGTGGAGAAGGGGCTAGCACAGATACGCAGTATTTT.